These 13 T cell receptor beta chains originate from one sample sequenced in a study of T cell responses to AZD1222 COVID-19 vaccine. Here immunoSEQ multiplex PCR was the method, and the copy in TCRdb shows in-frame clones only, minus some. The data contain about 83,000 clones, 88% of them singletons. The sequencing used peripheral blood, collected on day 0 of MenACWY control vaccination. Receptors originate from an adult in good health.

The chain employs TRBV24-1 and TRBJ1-4; D uncertain. CDR1 is KGHDR, CDR2 SFDVKD, per germline. V lost 9 bases, J lost 5 bases, and 12 bases lay in between. The length of the CDR3 is 13 residues. The CDR3 loop is CATLPGSNEKLFF. In DNA form, the CDR3 reads TGTGCCACCCTACCGGGGTCAAATGAAAAACTGTTTTTT.

This chain uses TRBV7-9 with TRBJ2-7; D is uncertain. CDR1 SEHNR and CDR2 FQNEAQ come from the germline V gene (reference sequence). There are 15 residues in the CDR3. V was pared by 6 bases and J by 6 bases, with 21 bases between. The CDR3 loop is CASSQDGSDLVEQYF. The CDR3 coding sequence is TGTGCCAGCAGTCAAGACGGGTCGGACCTAGTCGAGCAGTACTTC.

The chain links TRBV6-5 to TRBJ1-5, with D possibly matching TRBD1 (5 bases). The germline gives CDR1 MNHEY, CDR2 SVGAGI. The CDR3 consists of 15 residues. Trimming pared 6 bases from V and 0 bases from J, leaving 12 bases between. The CDR3 DNA reads TGTGCCAGCAGGGGGACGGGCGATAGCAATCAGCCCCAGCATTTT. Residues: CASRGTGDSNQPQHF.

CDR3 sequence (DNA): TGTGCCAGCAGCTCCGTACAGTCCCCTAAACCCTACGAGCAGTACTTC. It is translated as CASSSVQSPKPYEQYF. The V call is TRBV28, the J call TRBJ2-7; D unclear. The V end lost 6 bases, the J end lost 2 bases, and 20 bases lay between the germline ends. CDR3 length: 16 residues. Germline lookup yields CDR1 MDHEN and CDR2 SYDVKM.

The rearrangement uses TRBV13 and TRBJ1-6; 9 nucleotides align to TRBD1. V gave up 0 bases and J gave up 5 bases; unmatched junction bases: 5. In germline, CDR1 is PRHDT, CDR2 FYEKMQ (reference sequence). The CDR3 consists of 17 residues. Written as DNA, the CDR3 is TGTGCCAGCAGCTTAGGCCTTGGGACAGGGAATAATTCACCCCTCCACTTT. This gives the protein CASSLGLGTGNNSPLHF.

The chain recombines TRBV28 with TRBJ1-1; D call uncertain. The CDR3 totals 12 residues. CDR1 MDHEN and CDR2 SYDVKM come from the germline V gene. V lost 0 bases and J lost 1, with 0 bases in between. The CDR3 sequence: CASSLWNTEAFF. For the CDR3, the DNA is TGTGCCAGCAGTTTATGGAACACTGAAGCTTTCTTT.

The chain links TRBV24-1 to TRBJ1-5; D perhaps matches TRBD1 (5 bases). V was trimmed by 3 bases and J by 0 bases, leaving 17 bases between them. The CDR3 extends over 18 amino acids. The V gene's germline CDR1 is KGHDR and CDR2 SFDVKD. The CDR3 loop is CATSDPLGRVYSNQPQHF. CDR3 DNA: TGTGCCACCAGTGATCCCCTGGGGCGAGTATATAGCAATCAGCCCCAGCATTTT.

The chain combines TRBV28 with TRBJ2-1; perhaps TRBD1 as D (6 bases). The CDR3 has 14 amino acids. V lost 6 bases and J 6 bases, leaving 15 bases between the germline ends. Germline V gene lookup returns CDR1 MDHEN and CDR2 SYDVKM. CDR3: CASRGVDSSNEQFF. The CDR3 DNA follows: TGTGCCAGCAGGGGAGTGGACAGTTCCAATGAGCAGTTCTTC.

The CDR3 DNA reads TGTGCCAGCTCATCAAGGACCGATTACAATGAGCAGTTCTTC. Amino acids: CASSSRTDYNEQFF. The gene calls are TRBV18 and TRBJ2-1; D remains ambiguous. Germline CDR1 KGHSH, CDR2 LQKENI. The CDR3 sequence is 14 residues long. V was trimmed by 5 bases and J by 4 bases, leaving 12 bases between them.

The CDR3 DNA is TGTGCCAGCAGCCCTGGGACAGTCCTTAGCAATCAGCCCCAGCATTTT. This encodes CASSPGTVLSNQPQHF. This chain joins TRBV5-5 and TRBJ1-5; 7 bases fit TRBD1. Trimming at V came to 4 bases and at J to 0 bases, leaving 7 bases not matched to a gene. This CDR3 comprises 16 residues. Germline V lookup: CDR1 SGHKS, CDR2 YYEKEE (reference sequence).

The V gene is TRBV19, the J gene TRBJ2-7, with 15 bases fitting TRBD2. Germline values: CDR1 LNHDA, CDR2 SQIVND (reference sequence). This CDR3 comprises 17 residues. V lost 5 bases, J lost 4 bases, and 9 bases stayed unmatched. For the CDR3, the DNA is TGTGCCAGTAGTGACCGGACTAGCGGGAGGGCCAAGTACGAGCAGTACTTC. It yields the protein CASSDRTSGRAKYEQYF.

With regard to this clone: Distinct nucleotide sequences in the sample also encode this CDR3. The chain recombines TRBV2 with TRBJ1-5; D is ambiguous. Trimming took off 1 base at V and 3 bases at J, with 1 base between the two ends. CDR1 is SNHLY, CDR2 FYNNEI, per germline. CDR3 length: 12 residues. The CDR3 bases are TGTGCCAGCAGTGAAGACAATCAGCCCCAGCATTTT. Translated: CASSEDNQPQHF.

The table lists this clone with a count of one. J is TRBJ1-5 and V is TRBV27, with 9 bases fitting TRBD1. The CDR3 runs 14 residues. The germline V gene has CDR1 MNHEY and CDR2 SMNVEV (reference sequence). V lost 4 bases, J lost 6 bases, and 4 bases stayed unmatched. The CDR3 DNA follows: TGTGCCAGCAGTTCTACAGGGGGCGGTCAGCCCCAGCATTTT. Residues: CASSSTGGGQPQHF.